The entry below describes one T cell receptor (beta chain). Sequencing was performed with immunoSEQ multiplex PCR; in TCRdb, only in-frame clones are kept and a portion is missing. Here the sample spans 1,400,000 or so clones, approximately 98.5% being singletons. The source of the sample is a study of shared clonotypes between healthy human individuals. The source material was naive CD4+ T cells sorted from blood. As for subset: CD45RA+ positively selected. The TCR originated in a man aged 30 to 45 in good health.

CDR3 residues: CASSLKGEGPETQYF. The CDR3 DNA is TGTGCCAGCAGTCTCAAAGGGGAGGGCCCCGAGACCCAGTACTTC. The rearrangement links TRBV5-6 to TRBJ2-5; 7 positions agree with TRBD2. This CDR3 comprises 15 residues. V was clipped by 5 bases and J by 5 bases; unmatched bases: 12. Germline lookup yields CDR1 SGHDT and CDR2 YYEEEE. Filled out from reference TRBV5-6 and TRBJ2-5, the complete variable domain reads DAGVTQSPTHLIKTRGQQVTLRCSPKSGHDTVSWYQQALGQGPQFIFQYYEEEERQRGNFPDRFSGHQFPNYSSELNVNALLLGDSALYLCASSLKGEGPETQYFGPGTRLLVL.